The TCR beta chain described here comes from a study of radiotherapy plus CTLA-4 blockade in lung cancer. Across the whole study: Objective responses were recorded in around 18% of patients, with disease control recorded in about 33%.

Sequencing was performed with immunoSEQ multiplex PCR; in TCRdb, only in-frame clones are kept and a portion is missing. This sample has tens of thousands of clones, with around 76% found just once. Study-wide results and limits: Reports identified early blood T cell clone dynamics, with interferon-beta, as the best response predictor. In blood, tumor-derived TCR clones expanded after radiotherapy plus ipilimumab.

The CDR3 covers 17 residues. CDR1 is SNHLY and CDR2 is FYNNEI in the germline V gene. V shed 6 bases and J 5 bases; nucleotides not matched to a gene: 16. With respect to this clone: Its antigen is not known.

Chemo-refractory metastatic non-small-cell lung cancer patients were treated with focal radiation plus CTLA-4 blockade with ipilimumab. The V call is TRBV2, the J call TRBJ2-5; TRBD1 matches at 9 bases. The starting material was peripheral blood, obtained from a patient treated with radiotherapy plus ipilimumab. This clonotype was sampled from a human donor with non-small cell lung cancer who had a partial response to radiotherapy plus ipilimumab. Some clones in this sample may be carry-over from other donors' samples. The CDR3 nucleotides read TGTGCCAGCAGCGCAACAGGGGGCTGGACTCAGTGGGAGACCCAGTACTTC. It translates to CASSATGGWTQWETQYF.